One and the same sample provided the 32 T cell receptor beta chains below, sequenced in a study of T cells in Graves' hyperthyroidism and ophthalmopathy. Regions amplified from RNA transcripts were the TCR beta CDR3 regions. First-round RT-PCR targeting the TCR CDR3 was performed with the HTBI primer set. TCRdb called the multiplex PCR reads again in MiXCR, with one record for every CDR3 protein. The data show about 700,000 distinct CDR3 sequences, 11% to 15% seen once. The specimen sequenced was blood. These receptors all come from a woman under 30 with Graves' hyperthyroidism.

This clonotype was observed at least ten times. This chain joins TRBV30 and TRBJ2-7, with D possibly matching TRBD1 (5 bases). Germline CDR1 reads GTSNPN; CDR2 reads SVGIG (reference sequence). Trimming took 2 bases from V and 3 from J, leaving 11 bases between them. CDR3 length: 13 residues. CDR3 bases: TGTGCCTGGAGTCCAGGGCCTTTCTACGAGCAGTACTTC. Encoded protein: CAWSPGPFYEQYF. The full variable domain, with the rest looked up from reference TRBV30 and TRBJ2-7, is SQTIHQWPATLVQPVGSPLSLECTVEGTSNPNLYWYRQAAGRGLQLLFYSVGIGQISSEVPQNLSASRPQDRQFILSSKKLLLSDSGFYLCAWSPGPFYEQYFGPGTRLTVT.

This clonotype has more than one count but fewer than ten. V and J are TRBV30 and TRBJ2-7, with D possibly being TRBD1 (6 bases). Trimming removed 0 bases at V and 1 base at J, with 13 bases between. This CDR3 is 15 amino acids long. Germline loops: CDR1 GTSNPN, CDR2 SVGIG (reference sequence). The CDR3, as DNA: TGTGCCTGGAGTGTACCGGGACATGGATCCTACGAGCAGTACTTC. Translating it yields CAWSVPGHGSYEQYF.

This clonotype was picked up many times. The genes are TRBV28 and TRBJ2-7; 9 bases are shared with TRBD1. Germline CDR1 and CDR2: MDHEN and SYDVKM. V was clipped by 2 bases and J by 2 bases; unmatched bases: 4. There are 15 residues in the CDR3. As DNA, the CDR3 is TGTGCCAGCAGTTTAGAAGGACAGGGGACCTACGAGCAGTACTTC. Translating gives CASSLEGQGTYEQYF.

The table lists this clonotype with many counts. V is TRBV11-3 and J is TRBJ2-7; 8 bases map to TRBD2. CDR1 is SGHNT and CDR2 is YENEEA in the germline V gene. The length of the CDR3 is 18 residues. V gave up 4 bases and J gave up 0 bases; unmatched junction bases: 14. In DNA, the CDR3 is TGTGCCAGCAGCTCCGGGGGGGGGAGGGACTTCTACTCCTACGAGCAGTACTTC. It encodes CASSSGGGRDFYSYEQYF.

This clonotype was observed at least ten times. The chain couples TRBV11-2 to TRBJ2-2; D might be TRBD1 or TRBD2, each matching 5 bases. Trimming took off 5 bases at V and 3 bases at J, with 10 bases between the two ends. This CDR3 is built from 14 residues. Germline values: CDR1 SGHAT, CDR2 FQNNGV. The CDR3 sequence: CASSPGRDTGELFF. The DNA of the CDR3 is TGTGCCAGCAGCCCGGGGCGGGACACCGGGGAGCTGTTTTTT.

This clonotype was counted a few times. The chain links TRBV2 to TRBJ1-1; D call uncertain. The ends were cut back, 8 bases at V and 2 bases at J, with 12 bases in the middle. The CDR3 contains 13 residues. Per germline, CDR1 SNHLY and CDR2 FYNNEI. The CDR3 sequence: CASLGNRNTEAFF. CDR3 sequence (DNA): TGTGCCAGCTTAGGGAATAGAAACACTGAAGCTTTCTTT.

For this clonotype: A read error is possible here, since a much larger clone lies one base away. The chain uses TRBV28 and TRBJ1-1; 7 nucleotides agree with TRBD1. In germline, CDR1 is MDHEN, CDR2 SYDVKM. Trimming at V came to 5 bases and at J to 0 bases, leaving 6 bases not matched to a gene. The CDR3 runs 15 residues. The CDR3, as DNA: TGTGCCAGCAGTCGGGACAGAAACATGAACACTGAAGCTTTCTTT. Its protein product is CASSRDRNMNTEAFF.

This clonotype was detected ten times or more. The chain couples TRBV7-3 to TRBJ2-1; the match to TRBD2 covers 10 bases. The CDR3 consists of 14 residues. CDR1 is SGHTA and CDR2 is FQGTGA in the germline V gene. V shed 5 bases, J shed 5 bases, and the junction held 3 bases outside the gene matches. CDR3 region: CASSLAGVDNEQFF. The CDR3 nucleotides are TGTGCCAGCAGCCTAGCGGGAGTGGACAATGAGCAGTTCTTC.

This clonotype was seen only a few times. The V and J genes are TRBV27 and TRBJ2-7; D is possibly TRBD1 (6 bases). From germline, CDR1 is MNHEY and CDR2 SMNVEV (reference sequence). Trimming removed 8 bases from V and 2 bases from J, with 13 bases in between. CDR3 length: 13 amino acids. The CDR3 sequence: CASGQINAYEQYF. The CDR3 bases are TGTGCCAGCGGACAGATAAACGCCTACGAGCAGTACTTC.

The V gene is TRBV7-8, the J gene TRBJ2-2; TRBD2 agrees at 14 bases. The J segment lost 4 bases and the V segment lost 2 bases, leaving 6 bases of the junction unmatched. The germline V gene encodes CDR1 SGHVS and CDR2 FQNEAQ. The CDR3 runs 18 residues. For the CDR3, the DNA is TGTGCCAGCAGCTTACAGGGACTAGCGGGAGTCGTCACCGGGGAGCTGTTTTTT. Translating gives CASSLQGLAGVVTGELFF. Complete variable domain (other parts from reference TRBV7-8 and TRBJ2-2): GAGVSQSPRYKVAKRGQDVALRCDPISGHVSLFWYQQALGQGPEFLTYFQNEAQLDKSGLPSDRFFAERPEGSVSTLKIQRTQQEDSAVYLCASSLQGLAGVVTGELFFGEGSRLTVL.

This clonotype was counted between two and nine times. The V gene is TRBV29-1, the J gene TRBJ2-7; 7 positions agree with TRBD1. CDR3 length: 13 amino acids. The V and J ends lost 3 bases and 5 bases, in that order; junction bases with no gene match: 7. CDR1 and CDR2 (germline): SQVTM, ANQGSEA. The CDR3 DNA reads as TGCAGCGTTGATGGACAGGAAGGGGACGAGCAGTACTTC. This gives the protein CSVDGQEGDEQYF.

The J gene is TRBJ2-2, the V gene TRBV30; D is undetermined. CDR3 length: 18 residues. Germline loops: CDR1 GTSNPN, CDR2 SVGIG (reference sequence). V was trimmed by 0 bases and J by 1 base, leaving 18 bases between them. DNA for the CDR3: TGTGCCTGGAGTGTAGAGGCGGAAATCGGCATGAACACCGGGGAGCTGTTTTTT. It yields the protein CAWSVEAEIGMNTGELFF.

This clonotype was observed at least ten times. The V call is TRBV7-2, the J call TRBJ2-1; 7 bases align to TRBD2. Germline V gives CDR1 SGHTA, CDR2 FQGNSA. The CDR3 loop spans 13 amino acids. With 5 bases clipped from V and 15 bases from J, the junction kept 13 bases outside the gene matches. CDR3: CASSPFGSGGLFF. The CDR3 DNA is TGTGCCAGCAGCCCATTCGGGTCGGGAGGACTGTTCTTC.

This clonotype was detected many times. The chain joins TRBV28 to TRBJ1-2; maybe TRBD1 (5 bases). The germline V gene encodes CDR1 MDHEN and CDR2 SYDVKM. Trimming stripped 8 bases from V and 5 bases from J, with 18 bases between. The CDR3 consists of 14 residues. In nucleotides, the CDR3 is TGTGCCAGCTCCTCCGAGGGAGGGGTTTATGGCTACACCTTC. Amino acids: CASSSEGGVYGYTF.

Ten or more counts support this clonotype. This rearrangement joins TRBV30 to TRBJ2-3, with TRBD1 matching over 8 bases. CDR1 and CDR2 (germline): GTSNPN, SVGIG (reference sequence). Unmatched junction bases numbered 6, after V lost 4 bases and J lost 3 bases. The length of the CDR3 is 14 residues. The CDR3 DNA is TGTGCCTGGAAGGGACAGGTCGAAACAGATACGCAGTATTTT. It codes for CAWKGQVETDTQYF. The whole variable domain, filled in from reference TRBV30 and TRBJ2-3, reads SQTIHQWPATLVQPVGSPLSLECTVEGTSNPNLYWYRQAAGRGLQLLFYSVGIGQISSEVPQNLSASRPQDRQFILSSKKLLLSDSGFYLCAWKGQVETDTQYFGPGTRLTVL.

This clonotype came up many times. V is TRBV6-1 and J is TRBJ2-2, with no clear D. This CDR3 has 17 residues. The germline V gene has CDR1 MNHNS and CDR2 SASEGT. Between the trimmed V and J ends, which lost 2 bases and 1 base, there was a span of 14 bases. In DNA form, the CDR3 reads TGTGCCAGCAGTGAATTTTATAAGACAAAGAACACCGGGGAGCTGTTTTTT. Translated, it gives CASSEFYKTKNTGELFF.

This clonotype was seen only a few times. J is TRBJ2-7 and V is TRBV19; D not resolved. The V gene's germline CDR1 is LNHDA and CDR2 SQIVND (reference sequence). V lost 3 bases and J 2 bases, leaving 14 bases between the germline ends. The CDR3 spans 15 residues. The DNA for the CDR3 is TGTGCCAGTAGTATCACCCTCGACGCAGCCTACGAGCAGTACTTC. It is translated as CASSITLDAAYEQYF.

This clonotype was counted ten times or more. The CDR3 coding sequence is TGTGCCTTCGACACGGGTCCCACACTAGCCAAAAACATTCAGTACTTC. Residues: CAFDTGPTLAKNIQYF. The chain combines TRBV30 with TRBJ2-4, with D unresolved. Trimming took 7 bases from V and 0 from J, leaving 19 bases between them. There are 16 residues in the CDR3. Germline V gene data show CDR1 as GTSNPN and CDR2 as SVGIG (reference sequence).

The chain employs TRBV7-2 and TRBJ2-1; the D gene is possibly TRBD2 (5 bases). This CDR3 is built from 14 residues. V lost 5 bases to trimming and J lost 8 bases, with 16 bases between them. In germline, CDR1 is SGHTA, CDR2 FQGNSA. As DNA, the CDR3 is TGTGCCAGCAGCCCAGAGGGCCTCCCCGATGAGCAGTTCTTC. Protein product: CASSPEGLPDEQFF. The full variable domain, rest sourced from reference TRBV7-2 and TRBJ2-1, is GAGVSQSPSNKVTEKGKDVELRCDPISGHTALYWYRQSLGQGLEFLIYFQGNSAPDKSGLPSDRFSAERTGGSVSTLTIQRTQQEDSAVYLCASSPEGLPDEQFFGPGTRLTVL.

The rearrangement uses TRBV9 and TRBJ1-4; tentatively, D is TRBD1 (6 bases). Germline CDR1 SGDLS, CDR2 YYNGEE. V lost 0 bases to trimming and J lost 4 bases, with 10 bases between them. CDR3 length: 15 amino acids. The CDR3 nucleotides are TGTGCCAGCAGCGTAGGGGGGGCGGTTAATGAAAAACTGTTTTTT. It codes for CASSVGGAVNEKLFF.

This clonotype was observed a handful of times. This chain uses TRBV2 with TRBJ2-7; 8 nucleotides line up with TRBD2. J was trimmed by 4 bases and V by 4 bases; bases with no gene match: 9. CDR1 and CDR2 (germline): SNHLY, FYNNEI. The CDR3 sequence is 15 residues long. The CDR3 sequence is CASSVGGGRTYEQYF. DNA of the CDR3: TGTGCCAGCAGTGTCGGGGGCGGGAGGACGTACGAGCAGTACTTC.

In this sample, this clonotype turned up a few times. This chain connects TRBV10-3 to TRBJ1-2; the D is unclear. The germline CDR1 and CDR2 sequences are ENHRY and SYGVKD. Trimming left V 5 bases short and J 2 bases short, with 12 bases between. The CDR3 covers 14 residues. CDR3 bases: TGTGCCATCAGTTACCAAAGCCAAAACTATGGCTACACCTTC. Amino acids: CAISYQSQNYGYTF.

The chain uses TRBV7-6 and TRBJ1-2, with 7 bases identical to TRBD1. J was trimmed by 4 bases and V by 5 bases; bases with no gene match: 13. Germline CDR1 and CDR2: SGHVS and FNYEAQ. This CDR3 spans 16 amino acids. DNA for the CDR3: TGTGCCAGCAGCCCAGAGAGGGGACAGACCACCTATGGCTACACCTTC. It is translated as CASSPERGQTTYGYTF.

CDR3: CATSDPRDRGSDTQYF. The CDR3 coding sequence is TGTGCCACCAGTGATCCGCGGGACAGGGGGTCAGATACGCAGTATTTT. The chain carries TRBV24-1 and TRBJ2-3; 11 bases align to TRBD1. J gave up 4 bases and V 3 bases, and 5 bases lay outside the gene matches. CDR3 length: 16 residues. Germline values: CDR1 KGHDR, CDR2 SFDVKD.

This clonotype was recorded many times. The chain joins TRBV18 to TRBJ1-1, with unresolved D. The CDR3 has 14 amino acids. In germline, CDR1 is KGHSH, CDR2 LQKENI. The V end was cut by 6 bases, the J end by 0 bases, with 11 bases between. The CDR3 loop reads CASSRTDLNTEAFF. CDR3 DNA sequence: TGTGCCAGCTCCAGGACGGATTTGAACACTGAAGCTTTCTTT.

CDR3 amino acids: CASSPKRANNEQFF. The CDR3 region has the DNA TGTGCCAGCTCACCAAAGCGGGCGAACAATGAGCAGTTCTTC. The rearrangement uses TRBV18 and TRBJ2-1; possible D gene TRBD2, 6 bases. This CDR3 has 14 residues. V gave up 2 bases and J gave up 5 bases, with 10 bases separating them. Germline V CDR1 and CDR2: KGHSH, LQKENI. The full variable domain, rest sourced from reference TRBV18 and TRBJ2-1, is NAGVMQNPRHLVRRRGQEARLRCSPMKGHSHVYWYRQLPEEGLKFMVYLQKENIIDESGMPKERFSAEFPKEGPSILRIQQVVRGDSAAYFCASSPKRANNEQFFGPGTRLTVL.

In this sample, this clonotype turned up many times. The chain is built from TRBV27 and TRBJ1-1; D gene unclear. Germline V gene lookup returns CDR1 MNHEY and CDR2 SMNVEV (reference sequence). This CDR3 has 15 amino acids. V was trimmed by 5 bases and J by 4 bases, leaving 17 bases between them. CDR3 residues: CASSPTDHRTTEAFF. In nucleotides, the CDR3 is TGTGCCAGCAGTCCAACGGACCATCGAACCACTGAAGCTTTCTTT.

This clonotype showed up just a few times. V is TRBV12-3 or TRBV12-4 and J is TRBJ2-3; D is possibly TRBD2 (5 bases). V was pared by 2 bases and J by 6 bases, with 12 bases between. The CDR3 has 14 amino acids. CDR3 in amino acids: CASSLLSGLDTQYF. DNA of the CDR3: TGTGCCAGCAGTTTATTGTCGGGGTTGGATACGCAGTATTTT.

This clonotype was counted many times. V is TRBV24-1 and J is TRBJ1-2; a possible D gene is TRBD1 (6 bases). Trimming pared 2 bases from V and 7 bases from J, leaving 13 bases between. The CDR3 totals 14 residues. The germline V gene encodes CDR1 KGHDR and CDR2 SFDVKD. The CDR3 nucleotides read TGTGCCACCAGTGATTCGAGTACCAGGGGTGGCTACACCTTC. This sequence encodes CATSDSSTRGGYTF.

The chain joins TRBV19 to TRBJ1-1, with D tentatively TRBD1 (6 bases). The CDR3 covers 14 residues. V gave up 4 bases and J gave up 7 bases, with 16 bases separating them. Per germline, CDR1 LNHDA and CDR2 SQIVND (reference sequence). The CDR3 is CASSTRGRGSEAFF. The CDR3 nucleotides are TGTGCCAGTAGTACTCGTGGGAGGGGGAGTGAAGCTTTCTTT.

This rearrangement joins TRBV2 to TRBJ2-6; D not resolved. The CDR3 consists of 16 residues. Germline-derived CDR1 and CDR2 are SNHLY and FYNNEI. V was trimmed by 8 bases and J by 0 bases, leaving 14 bases between them. CDR3 amino acids: CASRKATNSGANVLTF. CDR3 DNA sequence: TGTGCCAGCCGTAAGGCCACCAACTCTGGGGCCAACGTCCTGACTTTC.

This clonotype was counted ten times or more. This chain connects TRBV20-1 to TRBJ2-3, with D possibly being TRBD2 (6 bases). The CDR3 extends over 12 amino acids. V lost 8 bases and J lost 2, with 11 bases in between. Germline V gene lookup returns CDR1 DFQATT and CDR2 SNEGSKA (reference sequence). The CDR3 reads CSPGVVTDTQYF. The CDR3 nucleotides read TGCAGTCCGGGGGTGGTCACAGATACGCAGTATTTT.